This TCR beta chain was recovered during a study of blood T cell repertoires in COVID-19. Study-wide context: Spain, Italy and the United States supplied samples that represented acute and convalescent COVID-19. Sources were T cells, B-cell-depleted T cells, or PBMCs; the material itself was cDNA or gDNA.

This clone showed up just a few times. Data came from immunoSEQ multiplex PCR; TCRdb stores just in-frame clones and leaves some out. In the table there are approximately 250,000 clones, just under 90% of which are singletons. The cohort comprised adults aged about 18 to 100 years residing in 20 to 30 US areas. Researchers sorted participants into cohorts using their self-reported clinical history. The CDR3 consists of 15 residues. Germline lookup yields CDR1 MDHEN and CDR2 SYDVKM. Unmatched junction bases numbered 9, after V lost 6 bases and J lost 4 bases. The receptor comes from a young woman with acute COVID-19. Sequencing was carried out using PBMCs or T cells enriched from blood (not recorded which). The chain carries TRBV28 and TRBJ2-3; 8 bases agree with TRBD1. This CDR3 is CASRSPGGASDTQYF. CDR3 nucleotides: TGTGCCAGCAGGTCCCCAGGGGGCGCTTCAGATACGCAGTATTTT. Filled out from reference TRBV28 and TRBJ2-3, the complete variable domain reads DVKVTQSSRYLVKRTGEKVFLECVQDMDHENMFWYRQDPGLGLRLIYFSYDVKMKEKGDIPEGYSVSREKKERFSLILESASTNQTSMYLCASRSPGGASDTQYFGPGTRLTVL.